The 29 T cell receptor beta chains given below trace back to one sample, sequenced in a study of CD8 T cell repertoires and HIV-1 epitope variants. Generated by immunoSEQ multiplex PCR, the TCRdb table keeps only in-frame clones and is missing some. Counted here are some 5,000 clones, 60% to 80% occurring once; the ten biggest clones make up roughly 40%. No antigen has been identified for these receptors. Sequencing input: cultured CD8+ T cells derived from PBMCs. The receptors originated from a male donor with HIV.

This clone was detected a few times. V and J are TRBV7-9 and TRBJ1-1; TRBD1 matches 12 bases. Germline V gives CDR1 SEHNR, CDR2 FQNEAQ (reference sequence). The CDR3 is 18 residues long. The V and J ends lost 3 bases and 0 bases, in that order; junction bases with no gene match: 8. The CDR3 sequence: CASSFDFGTGGLNTEAFF. CDR3 nucleotide sequence: TGTGCCAGCAGCTTCGATTTCGGGACAGGGGGCCTGAACACTGAAGCTTTCTTT.

The V gene is TRBV5-6, the J gene TRBJ2-1; 8 bases are a match to TRBD1. V shed 0 bases and J 7 bases; nucleotides not matched to a gene: 6. This CDR3 has 15 amino acids. Per germline, CDR1 SGHDT and CDR2 YYEEEE. Here the CDR3 DNA reads TGTGCCAGCAGCTTGGGGCAGGGGGCGCAAAATGAGCAGTTCTTC. It is translated as CASSLGQGAQNEQFF. The full variable domain, completed using reference TRBV5-6 and TRBJ2-1, is DAGVTQSPTHLIKTRGQQVTLRCSPKSGHDTVSWYQQALGQGPQFIFQYYEEEERQRGNFPDRFSGHQFPNYSSELNVNALLLGDSALYLCASSLGQGAQNEQFFGPGTRLTVL.

The rearrangement joins TRBV19 to TRBJ1-2, with D tentatively TRBD1 (5 bases). V lost 5 bases and J lost 1, with 11 bases in between. Germline V CDR1 and CDR2: LNHDA, SQIVND (reference sequence). The CDR3 runs to 14 residues. CDR3: CASSPRGDNYGYTF. The CDR3, as DNA: TGTGCCAGTAGTCCCCGGGGGGATAACTATGGCTACACCTTC.

This clone is medium-sized in the sample. The chain joins TRBV28 to TRBJ2-5; 8 nucleotides agree with TRBD1. Germline assignment: CDR1 MDHEN and CDR2 SYDVKM. The CDR3 sequence is 15 residues long. Trimming cost V 4 bases and J 1 base; bases outside gene matches: 5. The CDR3 sequence is CASSSPDRAQETQYF. DNA for the CDR3: TGTGCCAGCAGTTCCCCGGACAGGGCCCAAGAGACCCAGTACTTC.

V is TRBV4-2 and J is TRBJ2-1; 9 bases agree with TRBD1. The CDR3 spans 14 residues. Germline V gene lookup returns CDR1 LGHNA and CDR2 YNFKEQ. V trimming: 4 bases; J trimming: 6 bases; junction bases outside the gene matches: 4. Written as DNA, the CDR3 is TGTGCCAGCAGCCCCGGGACAGGGATCAATGAGCAGTTCTTC. Translating it yields CASSPGTGINEQFF.

The V call is TRBV2, the J call TRBJ2-7; 9 bases match TRBD1. V shed 3 bases, J shed 5 bases, and the junction held 8 bases outside the gene matches. Germline CDR1 reads SNHLY; CDR2 reads FYNNEI. This CDR3 spans 15 amino acids. This CDR3 is CASSEAFGTGNEQYF. CDR3 DNA: TGTGCCAGCAGTGAGGCGTTCGGGACAGGGAACGAGCAGTACTTC.

The chain links TRBV5-1 to TRBJ2-2, with TRBD2 identical over 7 bases. CDR3 size: 15 residues. The V gene end was trimmed by 3 bases and the J gene end by 7 bases; junction bases not matched to a gene: 9. Germline CDR1 reads SGHRS; CDR2 reads YFSETQ. The CDR3 loop reads CASSSLQGGDGELFF. The CDR3, as DNA: TGCGCCAGCAGCTCACTCCAGGGAGGGGACGGGGAGCTGTTTTTT.

This clone was observed a few times. V usage is TRBV29-1 and J usage is TRBJ1-2; TRBD1 matches at 10 bases. With V trimmed by 4 bases and J by 7 bases, 6 bases remained unmatched. The V gene's germline CDR1 is SQVTM and CDR2 ANQGSEA. The CDR3 totals 13 residues. CDR3 region: CSVGQGAFGGYTF. DNA of the CDR3: TGCAGCGTTGGACAGGGGGCATTCGGTGGCTACACCTTC. The full variable domain, completed using reference TRBV29-1 and TRBJ1-2, is SAVISQKPSRDICQRGTSLTIQCQVDSQVTMMFWYRQQPGQSLTLIATANQGSEATYESGFVIDKFPISRPNLTFSTLTVSNMSPEDSSIYLCSVGQGAFGGYTFGSGTRLTVV.

This chain links TRBV12-5 with TRBJ1-1, with no clear D. The V end lost 2 bases, the J end lost 1 base, and 11 bases lay between the germline ends. The CDR3 has 15 residues. Germline V gene data show CDR1 as LGHNT and CDR2 as FRNRAP. The CDR3 DNA reads as TGTGCTAGTGGTTTGTGGAGGGAGCAGAACACTGAAGCTTTCTTT. Its translation: CASGLWREQNTEAFF.

The V call is TRBV2, the J call TRBJ1-3; the match to TRBD1 covers 11 bases. CDR3 length equals 17 residues. With V trimmed by 3 bases and J by 1 base, 5 bases remained unmatched. Germline CDR1 reads SNHLY; CDR2 reads FYNNEI. CDR3 DNA sequence: TGTGCCAGCAGTGATATCGGACAGGGGGCTTCTGGAAACACCATATATTTT. Protein: CASSDIGQGASGNTIYF.

V and J are TRBV5-6 and TRBJ2-3; no clear D. Looked up from germline, CDR1 is SGHDT and CDR2 is YYEEEE. This CDR3 comprises 13 residues. The ends were cut back, 1 base at V and 1 base at J, with 4 bases in the middle. CDR3 in amino acids: CASSLTGTDTQYF. CDR3 bases: TGTGCCAGCAGCTTGACAGGCACAGATACGCAGTATTTT.

Concerning this clone: One end of the junction varies from germline; a read error may be responsible. The rearrangement links TRBV2 to TRBJ1-1, with D tentatively TRBD1 (6 bases). The length of the CDR3 is 13 residues. CDR1 is SNHLY and CDR2 is FYNNEI in the germline V gene. CDR3: CACRGGRNTEAFF. CDR3 nucleotides: TGTGCCTGCAGAGGGGGACGGAACACTGAAGCTTTCTTT.

The V gene is TRBV11-2, the J gene TRBJ1-4; unclear D gene. The CDR3 is made up of 13 amino acids. The germline gives CDR1 SGHAT, CDR2 FQNNGV. V lost 1 base and J 7 bases, leaving 7 bases between the germline ends. In DNA form, the CDR3 reads TGTGCCAGCAGCTTAGGCCCCGGTGAAAAACTGTTTTTT. Its translation is CASSLGPGEKLFF.

The rearrangement links TRBV5-8 to TRBJ1-2; no clear D gene. Germline-derived CDR1 and CDR2 are SGHTS and YDEGEE. Trimming cost V 4 bases and J 3 bases, with 19 bases left between them. The CDR3 consists of 16 residues. Here the CDR3 reads CASSPWPVELDYGYTF. Written as DNA, the CDR3 is TGTGCCAGCAGCCCTTGGCCGGTAGAATTGGACTATGGCTACACCTTC.

The chain recombines TRBV27 with TRBJ2-7; TRBD2 agrees at 9 bases. From germline, CDR1 is MNHEY and CDR2 SMNVEV (reference sequence). V lost 2 bases and J lost 1; bases outside the gene matches: 0. CDR3 length: 14 residues. In DNA, the CDR3 is TGTGCCAGCAGTTTAGGACTAGCGTCCTACGAGCAGTACTTC. Translating gives CASSLGLASYEQYF.

The chain is built from TRBV7-9 and TRBJ2-1; 8 bases align to TRBD2. Germline CDR1 and CDR2: SEHNR and FQNEAQ (reference sequence). The V and J ends lost 5 bases and 0 bases, in that order; junction bases with no gene match: 9. The CDR3 has 17 residues. Here the CDR3 DNA reads TGTGCCAGCAGCGGAGATGCGGGAGGTTACTCCTACAATGAGCAGTTCTTC. It is translated as CASSGDAGGYSYNEQFF.

The chain couples TRBV5-5 to TRBJ2-2; 9 bases align to TRBD1. Germline CDR1 SGHKS, CDR2 YYEKEE (reference sequence). V was pared by 6 bases and J by 7 bases, with 7 bases of the junction left unmatched. This CDR3 contains 14 residues. The chain's CDR3 is CASTWDRAGGELFF. In nucleotides, the CDR3 is TGTGCCAGCACCTGGGACAGGGCCGGCGGGGAGCTGTTTTTT.

The chain carries TRBV13 and TRBJ1-2, with no clear D. V was cut by 7 bases and J by 6 bases, with 18 bases left in between. Per germline, CDR1 PRHDT and CDR2 FYEKMQ (reference sequence). There are 14 residues in the CDR3. The CDR3 is CASTFLGGVDGYTF. CDR3 DNA: TGTGCCAGCACCTTTCTCGGAGGTGTGGATGGCTACACCTTC.

The chain has TRBV4-1 and TRBJ2-7; D perhaps matches TRBD1 (6 bases). The V end lost 4 bases, the J end lost 0 bases, and 10 bases lay between the germline ends. The CDR3 covers 14 residues. The germline V gene encodes CDR1 MGHRA and CDR2 YSYEKL. CDR3 sequence: CASSLDRFSYEQYF. The CDR3 region has the DNA TGCGCCAGCAGCCTAGACAGGTTCTCCTACGAGCAGTACTTC.

The genes are TRBV6-1 and TRBJ1-5, with 7 positions matching TRBD1. The germline CDR1 and CDR2 sequences are MNHNS and SASEGT. The V and J ends lost 7 bases and 1 base, in that order; junction bases with no gene match: 7. CDR3 size: 15 residues. This CDR3 is CASNYRGGSNQPQHF. The CDR3 DNA is TGTGCCAGCAACTACAGGGGAGGCAGCAATCAGCCCCAGCATTTT.

The chain recombines TRBV5-4 with TRBJ2-5; TRBD2 matches 7 bases. In germline, CDR1 is SGHNT, CDR2 YYREEE (reference sequence). The CDR3 spans 15 residues. V dropped 3 bases and J dropped 1; count of bases not matched to a gene: 6. The CDR3 DNA reads TGTGCCAGCAGCTGGGGACCGGGGGGCCAAGAGACCCAGTACTTC. As protein: CASSWGPGGQETQYF. The full variable domain, completed using reference TRBV5-4 and TRBJ2-5, is ETGVTQSPTHLIKTRGQQVTLRCSSQSGHNTVSWYQQALGQGPQFIFQYYREEENGRGNFPPRFSGLQFPNYSSELNVNALELDDSALYLCASSWGPGGQETQYFGPGTRLLVL.

The CDR3, as DNA: TGCGCCAGCAGCCAAGACCTGGCTACCTCCTACGAGCAGTACTTC. The encoded protein is CASSQDLATSYEQYF. The V gene is TRBV4-1, the J gene TRBJ2-7; D not resolved. CDR3 length: 15 residues. CDR1 is MGHRA, CDR2 YSYEKL, per germline. V dropped 0 bases and J dropped 0 bases, with 9 bases sitting between them.

This rearrangement joins TRBV7-9 to TRBJ2-1; tentative D call: TRBD2 (5 bases). The CDR3 consists of 13 residues. Trimming took 5 bases from V and 8 from J, leaving 13 bases between them. Germline lookup yields CDR1 SEHNR and CDR2 FQNEAQ (reference sequence). The CDR3: CASSPGSADEQFF. CDR3 DNA sequence: TGTGCCAGCAGCCCTGGATCAGCGGATGAGCAGTTCTTC.

The V gene is TRBV11-2, the J gene TRBJ2-5; D might be TRBD1 (7 bases). Trimming removed 5 bases at V and 5 bases at J, with 24 bases between. This CDR3 has 17 residues. Germline V CDR1 and CDR2: SGHAT, FQNNGV. The CDR3 DNA reads as TGTGCCAGCAGCCCACAGGAGGGGGCAGGAGGTGGGGAGACCCAGTACTTC. This gives the protein CASSPQEGAGGGETQYF.

This clone was observed a handful of times. This chain connects TRBV5-5 to TRBJ1-1; 9 bases agree with TRBD1. The germline V gene encodes CDR1 SGHKS and CDR2 YYEKEE (reference sequence). The trim removed 5 bases at V and 3 bases at J, leaving 2 bases unmatched. This CDR3 is 13 amino acids long. CDR3 sequence reads: CASSRTGDTEAFF. CDR3 nucleotide sequence: TGTGCCAGCAGTCGGACAGGGGACACTGAAGCTTTCTTT.

The chain recombines TRBV4-2 with TRBJ2-1; 10 bases are a match to TRBD2. This CDR3 is built from 18 residues. With 0 bases clipped from V and 6 bases from J, the junction kept 11 bases outside the gene matches. The V gene's germline CDR1 is LGHNA and CDR2 YNFKEQ. CDR3: CASSQEGPDTSGANEQFF. CDR3 nucleotide sequence: TGTGCCAGCAGCCAAGAGGGGCCAGACACTAGCGGGGCCAATGAGCAGTTCTTC.

The chain is built from TRBV7-9 and TRBJ2-2; 10 bases are a match to TRBD1. The CDR3 runs to 19 residues. V trimming: 5 bases; J trimming: 4 bases; junction bases outside the gene matches: 16. Germline CDR1 and CDR2: SEHNR and FQNEAQ (reference sequence). The CDR3 DNA reads TGTGCCAGCAGCCTTCCTCACTTGTCGGGACAGGGGCCCACCGGGGAGCTGTTTTTT. Its protein is CASSLPHLSGQGPTGELFF.

V gene TRBV19 combines with J gene TRBJ1-2; maybe TRBD1 (6 bases). Deletions cut 5 bases from V and 8 bases from J, with 18 bases between. This CDR3 comprises 14 residues. Germline CDR1 reads LNHDA; CDR2 reads SQIVND (reference sequence). DNA for the CDR3: TGTGCCAGTAGTCCCATCCCGCTCAGGGGCGGCTACACCTTC. Its translation: CASSPIPLRGGYTF.

This chain links TRBV2 with TRBJ1-5; a weak D match, TRBD1 (5 bases). V gave up 7 bases and J gave up 4 bases, with 8 bases separating them. CDR1 and CDR2 from the germline V gene are SNHLY and FYNNEI. This CDR3 region has 12 residues. The DNA for the CDR3 is TGTGCCAGCAAGGAGGGGAATCAGCCCCAGCATTTT. This translates into CASKEGNQPQHF.